The rows below give T cell receptor beta chains drawn from one sample of a study of tumor and adjacent non-tumor tissue in lung cancer. TCRdb reanalysed the multiplex PCR reads using MiXCR and keeps one entry per CDR3 protein. The table lists some 120,000 distinct CDR3 sequences, around three fifths of them singletons. Input material: lung tumor tissue. These receptors originate from a young man with non-small cell lung cancer. The CDR3 runs from the conserved cysteine through the conserved F or W. D genes are given only for firm matches. Size tells how often a clone was seen (once, few, many) or the class of an expanded clone, and some rows leave it out.

v_gene	j_gene	len	abundance	d_gene	CDR3nt	CDR3aa
TRBV4-2	TRBJ2-2	15	few	.	TGTGCCAGCATCCAAGGACAGATGAACACCGGGGAGCTGTTTTTT	CASIQGQMNTGELFF
TRBV6-2/TRBV6-3	TRBJ2-6	15	few	TRBD1	TGTGCCGGCAGCCCCAGGGGGCCTGGGGCCAACGTTCTGACTTTC	CAGSPRGPGANVLTF
TRBV4-2	TRBJ2-1	16	.	.	TGTGCCAGCAGCGCGGAGCCGGGGGACTTCCACAATGAGCAGTTCTTC	CASSAEPGDFHNEQFF
TRBV29-1	TRBJ2-5	13	many	.	TGCAGCGTACTCCCATGGGACTCAGTAGACCAGTACTTC	CSVLPWDSVDQYF
TRBV29-1	TRBJ2-1	13	.	.	TGCAGCGTTGAGGAGACTACTGACAATGAGCAGTTCTTC	CSVEETTDNEQFF
TRBV11-2	TRBJ2-1	16	.	.	TGTGCCACCCGCTTATATGCTAGCGCGTCCTACAATGAGCAGTTATTC	CATRLYASASYNEQLF
TRBV12-3/TRBV12-4	TRBJ2-7	12	.	.	TGTGCCAGCAGTAACCCTTTTTGCGAGCAGTACTTC	CASSNPFCEQYF
TRBV12-3/TRBV12-4	TRBJ2-1	15	.	.	TGTGCCAGCATTCCCCCATGGGGCGGAATCAATGAGCAGTTCTTC	CASIPPWGGINEQFF
TRBV6-5	TRBJ2-1	13	.	.	TGTGCCAGCAGTTCGCAGCGGCCCAGTAAGCGGTTCTTC	CASSSQRPSKRFF
TRBV11-1	TRBJ2-7	13	many	TRBD1	TGTGCCAGCAGCCCCGACAGGGGATACGAGCAGTACTTC	CASSPDRGYEQYF
TRBV6-5	TRBJ2-3	18	.	.	TGTGCCAGCAGTTATGAAGGAGGGGCGCCCCCTAGCACAGATACGCAGTATTTT	CASSYEGGAPPSTDTQYF
TRBV20-1	TRBJ2-1	14	once	.	TGCAGTGCCAAGACTGTCGGCTCGTACAGTGGGCAGTTCTTC	CSAKTVGSYSGQFF
TRBV28	TRBJ1-6	12	.	.	TGTGCCAGCACCAAGAATAATTCACCCCTCCACTTT	CASTKNNSPLHF
TRBV13	TRBJ2-2	16	many	TRBD1	TGTGCCAGCAGCTCAGGACAGGTATCGAACACCGGGGAGCTGTTTTTT	CASSSGQVSNTGELFF
TRBV30	TRBJ2-1	17	few	TRBD2	TGTGCCTGGGCCATCAATAGCGGGAGGAGGGCCTACAATGAGCAGTTCTTC	CAWAINSGRRAYNEQFF
TRBV12-3/TRBV12-4	TRBJ2-1	12	many	.	TGTGCCAGCAGGGTGCATTACAATGAGCAGTTCTTC	CASRVHYNEQFF